This T cell receptor (beta chain) was identified in a study of T cell changes during pregnancy in multiple sclerosis. Method: immunoSEQ multiplex PCR; TCRdb's copy keeps in-frame clones and lacks some. The sample includes roughly 89,000 clones, 94% seen only once; the top ten take 2% to 2.5%. The V end lost 3 bases, the J end lost 3 bases, and 18 bases lay between the germline ends. The length of the CDR3 is 16 residues. Per germline, CDR1 MNHEY and CDR2 SMNVEV (reference sequence). The V call is TRBV27, the J call TRBJ2-7, with D possibly being TRBD2 (6 bases). The sequencing used peripheral blood, collected in the third trimester of pregnancy. The receptor was derived from a female donor with multiple sclerosis, enrolled in a pregnancy study. The chain's CDR3 is CASSFGTGRLSYEQYF. CDR3 sequence (DNA): TGTGCCAGCAGTTTTGGGACCGGGAGATTGAGCTACGAGCAGTACTTC.